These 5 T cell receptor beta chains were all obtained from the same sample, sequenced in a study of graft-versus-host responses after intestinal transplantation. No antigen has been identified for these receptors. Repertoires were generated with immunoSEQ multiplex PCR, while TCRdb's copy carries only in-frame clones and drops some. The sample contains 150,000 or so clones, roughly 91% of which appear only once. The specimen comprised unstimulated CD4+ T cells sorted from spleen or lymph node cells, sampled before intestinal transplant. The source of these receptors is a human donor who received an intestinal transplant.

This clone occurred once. This CDR3 reads CASSPPGSYNEQFF. In DNA, the CDR3 is TGTGCCAGCAGCCCCCCGGGCTCCTACAATGAGCAGTTCTTC. The chain employs TRBV7-3 and TRBJ2-1, with D uncertain. Germline V CDR1 and CDR2: SGHTA, FQGTGA. Trimming pared 5 bases from V and 0 bases from J, leaving 8 bases between. This CDR3 contains 14 residues.

CDR3 residues: CASTPIRTAPTDTQYF. As DNA, the CDR3 is TGTGCCAGCACCCCGATTCGGACCGCTCCCACAGATACGCAGTATTTT. The V call is TRBV7-2, the J call TRBJ2-3; no clear D. Trimming shortened V by 7 bases and J by 2 bases, and 19 bases separated the two germline ends. The CDR3 consists of 16 residues. The germline V gene encodes CDR1 SGHTA and CDR2 FQGNSA.

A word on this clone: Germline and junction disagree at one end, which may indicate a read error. CDR3 residues: CASSLTTSTEQYF. The CDR3 DNA sequence: TGTGCCAGCAGCCTAACGACTAGTACCGAGCAGTACTTC. The genes are TRBV7-3 and TRBJ2-7; a weak D match, TRBD2 (6 bases). The CDR3 consists of 13 residues. Germline values: CDR1 SGHTA, CDR2 FQGTGA. The complete variable domain, with remaining parts taken from reference TRBV7-3 and TRBJ2-7, reads GAGVSQTPSNKVTEKGKYVELRCDPISGHTALYWYRQSLGQGPEFLIYFQGTGAADDSGLPNDRFFAVRPEGSVSTLKIQRTERGDSAVYLCASSLTTSTEQYFGPGTRLTVT.

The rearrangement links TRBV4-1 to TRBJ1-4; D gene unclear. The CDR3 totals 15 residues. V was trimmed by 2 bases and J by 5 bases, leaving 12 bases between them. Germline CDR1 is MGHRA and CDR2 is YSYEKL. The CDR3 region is CASSQTNTRNEKLFF. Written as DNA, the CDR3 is TGCGCCAGCAGCCAAACGAATACAAGGAATGAAAAACTGTTTTTT.

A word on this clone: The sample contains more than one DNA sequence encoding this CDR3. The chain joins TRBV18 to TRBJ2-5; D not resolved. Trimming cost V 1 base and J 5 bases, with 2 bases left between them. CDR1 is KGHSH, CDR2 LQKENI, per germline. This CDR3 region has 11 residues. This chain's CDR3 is CASSPQETQYF. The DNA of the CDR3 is TGTGCCAGCTCACCACAGGAGACCCAGTACTTC.